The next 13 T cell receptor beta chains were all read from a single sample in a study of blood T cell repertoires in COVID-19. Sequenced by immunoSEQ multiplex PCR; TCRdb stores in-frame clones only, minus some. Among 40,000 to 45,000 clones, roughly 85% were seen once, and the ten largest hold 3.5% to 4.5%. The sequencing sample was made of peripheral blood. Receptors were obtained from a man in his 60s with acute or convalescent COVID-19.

In DNA form, the CDR3 reads TGCGCCAGCAGCTTGTATCGGGGCACAGATACGCAGTATTTT. Translation gives CASSLYRGTDTQYF. The chain uses TRBV5-1 and TRBJ2-3; D call uncertain. The V gene lost 1 base and the J gene lost 1 base, with 7 bases spanning the gap. Germline CDR1 reads SGHRS; CDR2 reads YFSETQ. The CDR3 runs to 14 residues.

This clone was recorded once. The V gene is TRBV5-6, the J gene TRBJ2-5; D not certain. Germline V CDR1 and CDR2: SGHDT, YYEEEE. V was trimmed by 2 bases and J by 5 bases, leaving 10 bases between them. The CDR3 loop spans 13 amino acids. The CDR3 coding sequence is TGTGCCAGCAGCTTCCGGTTTCGGGAGACCCAGTACTTC. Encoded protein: CASSFRFRETQYF.

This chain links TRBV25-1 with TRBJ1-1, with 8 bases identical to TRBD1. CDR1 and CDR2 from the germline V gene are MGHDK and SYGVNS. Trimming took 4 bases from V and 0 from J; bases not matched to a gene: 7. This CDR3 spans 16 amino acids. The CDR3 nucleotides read TGTGCCAGCAGTGCTTCCCGGGACAGGCTGAACACTGAAGCTTTCTTT. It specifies CASSASRDRLNTEAFF.

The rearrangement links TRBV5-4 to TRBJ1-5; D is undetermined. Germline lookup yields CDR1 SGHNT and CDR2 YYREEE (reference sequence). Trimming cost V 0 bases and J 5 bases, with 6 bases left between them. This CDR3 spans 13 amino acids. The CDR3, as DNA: TGTGCCAGCAGCTTGGGCCCGGATCAGCCCCAGCATTTT. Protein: CASSLGPDQPQHF.

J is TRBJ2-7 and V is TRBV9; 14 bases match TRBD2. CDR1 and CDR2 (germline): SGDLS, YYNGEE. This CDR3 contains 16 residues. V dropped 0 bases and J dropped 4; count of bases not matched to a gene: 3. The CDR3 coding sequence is TGTGCCAGCAGCGTAGGGACTAGCGGGGGGCAATACGAGCAGTACTTC. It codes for CASSVGTSGGQYEQYF.

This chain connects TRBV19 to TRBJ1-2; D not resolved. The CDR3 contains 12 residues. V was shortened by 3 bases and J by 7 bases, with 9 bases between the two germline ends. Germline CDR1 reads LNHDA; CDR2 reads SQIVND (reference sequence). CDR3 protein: CASSISRGGYTF. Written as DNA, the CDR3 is TGTGCCAGTAGTATTTCTCGGGGTGGCTACACCTTC.

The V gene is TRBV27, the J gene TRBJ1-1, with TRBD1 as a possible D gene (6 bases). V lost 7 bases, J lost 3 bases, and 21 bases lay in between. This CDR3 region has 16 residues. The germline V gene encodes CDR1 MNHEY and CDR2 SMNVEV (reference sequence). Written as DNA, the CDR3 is TGTGCCAGCAACCCACTCGGGGGAGGGGGTTACACTGAAGCTTTCTTT. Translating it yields CASNPLGGGGYTEAFF.

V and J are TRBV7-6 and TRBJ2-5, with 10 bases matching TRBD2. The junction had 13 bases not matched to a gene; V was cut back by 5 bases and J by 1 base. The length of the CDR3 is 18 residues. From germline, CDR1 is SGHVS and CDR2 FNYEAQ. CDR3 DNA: TGTGCCAGCAGCCCACACAATCGACTAGCGGGCGTCCAAGAGACCCAGTACTTC. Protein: CASSPHNRLAGVQETQYF.

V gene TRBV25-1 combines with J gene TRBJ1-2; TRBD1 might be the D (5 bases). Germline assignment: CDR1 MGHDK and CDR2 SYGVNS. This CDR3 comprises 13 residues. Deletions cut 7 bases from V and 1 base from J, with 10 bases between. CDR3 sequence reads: CASTTGGNYGYTF. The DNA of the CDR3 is TGTGCCAGCACTACCGGGGGTAACTATGGCTACACCTTC.

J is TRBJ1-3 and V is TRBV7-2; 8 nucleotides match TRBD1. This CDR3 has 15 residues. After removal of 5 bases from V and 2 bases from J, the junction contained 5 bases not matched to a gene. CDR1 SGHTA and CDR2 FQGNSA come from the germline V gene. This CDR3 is CASSPDRAPGNTIYF. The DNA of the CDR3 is TGTGCCAGCAGCCCGGACAGGGCACCTGGAAACACCATATATTTT.

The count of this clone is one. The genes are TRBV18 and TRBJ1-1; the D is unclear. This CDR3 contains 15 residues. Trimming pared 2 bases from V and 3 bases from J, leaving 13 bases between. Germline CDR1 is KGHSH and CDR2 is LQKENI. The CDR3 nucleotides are TGTGCCAGCTCACCAAAACCGGGAAGGGACACTGAAGCTTTCTTT. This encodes CASSPKPGRDTEAFF.

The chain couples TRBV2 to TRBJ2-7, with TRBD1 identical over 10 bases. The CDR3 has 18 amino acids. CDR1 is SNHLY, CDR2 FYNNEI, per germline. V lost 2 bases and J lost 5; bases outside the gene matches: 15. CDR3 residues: CASSEKGIPGQGFHEQYF. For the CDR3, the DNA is TGTGCCAGCAGTGAAAAGGGGATACCGGGACAGGGGTTCCACGAGCAGTACTTC.

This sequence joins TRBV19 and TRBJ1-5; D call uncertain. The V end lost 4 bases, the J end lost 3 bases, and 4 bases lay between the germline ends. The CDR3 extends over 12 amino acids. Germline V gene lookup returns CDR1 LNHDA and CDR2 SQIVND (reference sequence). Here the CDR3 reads CASSTYNQPQHF. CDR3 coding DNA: TGTGCCAGTAGTACCTACAATCAGCCCCAGCATTTT.